The clone carrying this T cell receptor (beta chain) has a count of ten or more. Antigen: not known. MiXCR was run by TCRdb on the reads, yielding one entry per CDR3 protein. The sample has just under 500,000 distinct CDR3 sequences; more than 30% are singletons. Germline loops: CDR1 SEHNR, CDR2 FQNEAQ (reference sequence). The CDR3 is 15 amino acids. Trimming shortened V by 6 bases and J by 2 bases, and 13 bases separated the two germline ends. These data come from a study of T cell repertoires in cytomegalovirus infection. The sample was cultured PBMCs, taken from culture after CMV antigen stimulation. The chain employs TRBV7-9 and TRBJ2-2, with D uncertain. This receptor was identified in a human donor in good health (CMV status not recorded). Some clones in this sample may be carry-over from other donors' samples. The CDR3 loop is CASSRLAVNTGELFF. The DNA for the CDR3 is TGTGCCAGCAGTCGACTCGCAGTCAACACCGGGGAGCTGTTTTTT.